This T cell receptor beta chain originates from a study of regulatory T cells in long-lasting Graves disease. Time point denoted: persistent/refractory GD, antithyroid drugs over 5 years with positive TRAb. Isolated PBMC RNA provided the starting material for the TCR library. The CDR3 runs 19 residues. V lost 5 bases, J lost 0 bases, and 15 bases stayed unmatched. Germline V CDR1 and CDR2: SGHTA, FQGTGA. This clonotype appeared a few times. The authors built TCR beta libraries using iRepertoire HTBI primers and Arm-PCR of CDR3 regions. TCRdb re-called the multiplex PCR reads with MiXCR, one entry per CDR3 protein. Of roughly 700,000 distinct CDR3 sequences listed, around 30% were seen once; the top ten hold 40% to 50%.

This sequence originates from a female donor with Graves disease. The sequencing here drew on peripheral blood mononuclear cells (PBMCs), taken when the disease was refractory, from a patient treated with antithyroid drugs. This sequence joins TRBV7-3 and TRBJ2-1; 8 positions agree with TRBD2. CDR3 in DNA: TGTGCCAGCAGCCCCCTATCTGTGAGCGGGGGTCGCTCCTACAATGAGCAGTTCTTC. It yields the protein CASSPLSVSGGRSYNEQFF.